Reported below is one T cell receptor beta chain. Its antigen is not known. Semi-nested PCR with Nested Universal Primer A followed constant-region reverse priming of full-length variable regions. TCRdb ran MiXCR on the 5' RACE reads and lists one entry per CDR3 protein. This sample carries fewer than 60,000 distinct CDR3 sequences, roughly 28% of them seen once, and the ten largest clones take approximately 2.3%. Findings and caveats of the study: Tumor memory CD4+ T cell TCR gene usage clustered with blood and lymph node memory CD4+ cells and lymph node naive CD4+ cells.

Looked up from germline, CDR1 is MNHNY and CDR2 is SVGAGI (reference sequence). The CDR3 sequence is 15 residues long. V lost 0 bases and J lost 8, with 16 bases in between. The chain carries TRBV6-6 and TRBJ1-2; D not resolved. Sequencing used naive CD4+ T cells sorted from blood. Subset meaning: naive CD4+ T cells, CD4+CD45RA+CD25-. The receptor's source is a female donor with breast cancer. CDR3 bases: TGTGCCAGCAGTTACTCGGCGCAGCTCGAGCGGGGCTACACCTTC. Its translation is CASSYSAQLERGYTF.